This T cell receptor (beta chain) came from a study of regulatory T cells in long-lasting Graves disease. Arm-PCR with iRepertoire HTBI primers amplified the CDR3 regions for these TCR beta libraries. TCRdb passed the multiplex PCR reads through MiXCR, listing each CDR3 protein once. Among 530,000 or so distinct CDR3 sequences, roughly 13% were seen once, and the ten largest hold roughly 10%. A note on this clonotype: With a much larger clone just one base away, this may be a read error.

Germline CDR1 reads SQVTM; CDR2 reads ANQGSEA. The CDR3 is 15 residues long. Trimming stripped 7 bases from V and 2 bases from J, with 18 bases between. Regarding time point: newly diagnosed GD, antithyroid drugs for less than 3 months. Preparation of the TCR library used RNA extracted from PBMCs. These data were also filed under a second study, of T cells in Graves' hyperthyroidism and ophthalmopathy.

This receptor was identified in a man aged 25-40 years with Graves disease. The chain is built from TRBV29-1 and TRBJ2-4, with a possible D match to TRBD2 (6 bases). The material was peripheral blood mononuclear cells (PBMCs), obtained at new diagnosis, from a patient treated with antithyroid drugs. The CDR3 protein is CSAYRRGGTKNIQYF. For the CDR3, the DNA is TGCAGCGCCTATCGACGGGGAGGAACCAAAAACATTCAGTACTTC.